One sample yielded the 17 T cell receptor beta chains listed below, sequenced in a study of blood T cell repertoires in COVID-19. This table comes from immunoSEQ multiplex PCR, and its TCRdb copy is limited to in-frame clones, with some not included. The table lists a few hundred thousand clones, roughly 90% of them singletons. The sample consisted of peripheral blood. All receptors derive from a woman between 70 and 85 years old with COVID-19, enrolled during active disease.

V and J are TRBV5-1 and TRBJ1-1; a possible D gene is TRBD1 (5 bases). This CDR3 is built from 15 residues. The germline V gene encodes CDR1 SGHRS and CDR2 YFSETQ. Trimming took 0 bases from V and 4 from J, leaving 13 bases between them. This CDR3 reads CASSLESSGGTEAFF. In nucleotides, the CDR3 is TGCGCCAGCAGCTTGGAGTCGTCGGGGGGCACTGAAGCTTTCTTT.

The gene calls are TRBV5-4 and TRBJ2-3; 8 bases agree with TRBD1. The CDR3 consists of 15 residues. In germline, CDR1 is SGHNT, CDR2 YYREEE (reference sequence). Trimming cost V 3 bases and J 6 bases; bases outside gene matches: 9. DNA of the CDR3: TGTGCCAGCAGCTCCCCAGGGGGCCAGGGGGATACGCAGTATTTT. Translated, it gives CASSSPGGQGDTQYF. Full variable domain (missing parts from reference TRBV5-4 and TRBJ2-3): ETGVTQSPTHLIKTRGQQVTLRCSSQSGHNTVSWYQQALGQGPQFIFQYYREEENGRGNFPPRFSGLQFPNYSSELNVNALELDDSALYLCASSSPGGQGDTQYFGPGTRLTVL.

The rearrangement joins TRBV6-5 to TRBJ1-5, with 7 bases aligning to TRBD1. The CDR3 runs to 14 residues. CDR1 and CDR2 from the germline V gene are MNHEY and SVGAGI. J lost 4 bases, V lost 9 bases, and 9 bases had no gene match. CDR3 nucleotide sequence: TGTGCCAGTTTGGACAGGTCAGGGAATCAGCCCCAGCATTTT. It encodes CASLDRSGNQPQHF.

The V gene is TRBV14, the J gene TRBJ2-2; 8 bases are shared with TRBD2. With 0 bases clipped from V and 7 bases from J, the junction kept 7 bases outside the gene matches. The CDR3 has 16 amino acids. Germline V gene lookup returns CDR1 SGHDN and CDR2 FVKESK. The CDR3 is CASSQDPGGPVGELFF. CDR3 sequence (DNA): TGTGCCAGCAGCCAAGACCCGGGGGGGCCGGTCGGGGAGCTGTTTTTT.

This chain connects TRBV9 to TRBJ2-3, with 10 bases fitting TRBD2. This CDR3 region has 15 residues. Germline values: CDR1 SGDLS, CDR2 YYNGEE. V gave up 0 bases and J gave up 5 bases; unmatched junction bases: 3. The CDR3 sequence is CASSVASGGLDTQYF. The CDR3, as DNA: TGTGCCAGCAGCGTAGCTAGCGGGGGCTTAGATACGCAGTATTTT.

The chain combines TRBV10-2 with TRBJ1-3; TRBD1 matches at 7 bases. The CDR3 covers 15 residues. The J segment lost 2 bases and the V segment lost 0 bases, leaving 1 base of the junction unmatched. In germline, CDR1 is WSHSY, CDR2 SAAADI. The CDR3 nucleotides are TGCGCCAGCAGTGAGTCACAGGGGACTGGAAACACCATATATTTT. It yields the protein CASSESQGTGNTIYF.

The chain joins TRBV7-2 to TRBJ2-7, with a tentative D call TRBD1 (6 bases). Per germline, CDR1 SGHTA and CDR2 FQGNSA. V was pared by 6 bases and J by 1 base, with 16 bases between. The CDR3 consists of 15 residues. CDR3 DNA sequence: TGTGCCAGCAGACTCAGGGGTGCATTTTCCTACGAGCAGTACTTC. Translated: CASRLRGAFSYEQYF.

V gene TRBV27 combines with J gene TRBJ2-7, with TRBD1 matching over 7 bases. The CDR3 spans 15 residues. The V gene's germline CDR1 is MNHEY and CDR2 SMNVEV (reference sequence). V trimming: 5 bases; J trimming: 0 bases; junction bases outside the gene matches: 7. The CDR3 region is CASSPLTGLSYEQYF. In DNA, the CDR3 is TGTGCCAGCAGTCCGTTGACAGGGCTCTCCTACGAGCAGTACTTC.

This chain uses TRBV7-3 with TRBJ2-1, with 8 bases fitting TRBD1. Trimming removed 7 bases from V and 6 bases from J; junction bases left unmatched: 5. The CDR3 is 13 amino acids. Germline V CDR1 and CDR2: SGHTA, FQGTGA. The CDR3 DNA follows: TGTGCCAGCACCACAGACAGGGGCAATGAGCAGTTCTTC. It translates to CASTTDRGNEQFF.

The chain joins TRBV27 to TRBJ1-5; no clear D. Between the trimmed V and J ends, which lost 5 bases and 3 bases, there was a span of 8 bases. This CDR3 has 13 amino acids. CDR1 and CDR2 from the germline V gene are MNHEY and SMNVEV (reference sequence). The CDR3 loop reads CASSDGANQPQHF. CDR3 DNA sequence: TGTGCCAGCAGTGACGGAGCCAATCAGCCCCAGCATTTT.

The rearrangement uses TRBV20-1 and TRBJ2-1, with 7 bases fitting TRBD2. With V trimmed by 3 bases and J by 4 bases, 12 bases remained unmatched. The CDR3 loop spans 16 amino acids. Germline values: CDR1 DFQATT, CDR2 SNEGSKA (reference sequence). The CDR3 DNA sequence: TGCAGTGCTAGTGTGGGGGGGGGATCATTGTACAATGAGCAGTTCTTC. This sequence encodes CSASVGGGSLYNEQFF.

The V call is TRBV9, the J call TRBJ1-2; 8 bases agree with TRBD1. The CDR3 is made up of 15 amino acids. V dropped 0 bases and J dropped 5; count of bases not matched to a gene: 6. Germline CDR1 and CDR2: SGDLS and YYNGEE. CDR3 nucleotides: TGTGCCAGCAGCGTAGGGACAGGGCCGCGATATGGCTACACCTTC. Its translation is CASSVGTGPRYGYTF.

In its sample, this clone was seen a few times. The chain recombines TRBV4-1 with TRBJ1-6, with a tentative D call TRBD1 (5 bases). The CDR3 runs 15 residues. V was clipped by 1 base and J by 7 bases, with 11 bases between them. Germline V CDR1 and CDR2: MGHRA, YSYEKL. DNA for the CDR3: TGCGCCAGCAGCCAAGGCGGGGGATTCAATTCACCCCTCCACTTT. This gives the protein CASSQGGGFNSPLHF.

The chain couples TRBV6-4 to TRBJ2-7; 9 bases align to TRBD2. This CDR3 spans 13 amino acids. V lost 7 bases to trimming and J lost 3 bases; unmatched junction nucleotides: 4. The germline CDR1 and CDR2 sequences are MRHNA and SNTAGT. CDR3 residues: CASTASGIYEQYF. The CDR3 coding sequence is TGTGCCAGCACCGCTAGCGGGATCTACGAGCAGTACTTC.

The chain combines TRBV20-1 with TRBJ1-3; tentatively, D is TRBD1 (5 bases). Germline CDR1 reads DFQATT; CDR2 reads SNEGSKA (reference sequence). The CDR3 sequence is 14 residues long. Trimming left V 3 bases short and J 0 bases short, with 9 bases between. CDR3 DNA: TGCAGTGCTAGTCGCAGGGTCTCTGGAAACACCATATATTTT. This sequence encodes CSASRRVSGNTIYF.

The rearrangement joins TRBV19 to TRBJ1-6; tentatively, D is TRBD1 (6 bases). Germline V gene data show CDR1 as LNHDA and CDR2 as SQIVND (reference sequence). The CDR3 is 16 amino acids. V was pared by 7 bases and J by 4 bases, with 17 bases between. CDR3: CASNREITNYNSPLHF. The CDR3 region has the DNA TGTGCCAGTAACAGGGAAATTACCAATTATAATTCACCCCTCCACTTT.

The chain employs TRBV15 and TRBJ1-2; 10 bases map to TRBD1. Per germline, CDR1 LNHNV and CDR2 YYDKDF (reference sequence). Trimming cost V 9 bases and J 6 bases; bases outside gene matches: 13. The CDR3 runs to 15 residues. Written as DNA, the CDR3 is TGTGCCACACGGGACAGGGGAGAAACTAGGAATGGCTACACCTTC. Its translation is CATRDRGETRNGYTF. The whole variable domain, filled in from reference TRBV15 and TRBJ1-2, reads DAMVIQNPRYQVTQFGKPVTLSCSQTLNHNVMYWYQQKSSQAPKLLFHYYDKDFNNEADTPDNFQSRRPNTSFCFLDIRSPGLGDTAMYLCATRDRGETRNGYTFGSGTRLTVV.